Presented here are 23 T cell receptor beta chains from one specimen sequenced in a study of blood T cell repertoires in COVID-19. TCRdb keeps only in-frame clones here, not all; method: immunoSEQ multiplex PCR. The table has over 200,000 clones, 75% to 90% seen once. Specimen: peripheral blood. The receptors stem from a man between 60 and 75 years old who had recovered from COVID-19.

The chain uses TRBV27 and TRBJ1-1, with 7 bases that match TRBD1. V shed 6 bases and J 0 bases; nucleotides not matched to a gene: 7. The V gene's germline CDR1 is MNHEY and CDR2 SMNVEV (reference sequence). The CDR3 contains 15 residues. CDR3 nucleotide sequence: TGTGCCAGCAGCAAAGACAGGGTTATGAACACTGAAGCTTTCTTT. It yields the protein CASSKDRVMNTEAFF.

The chain recombines TRBV19 with TRBJ1-6, with 7 bases fitting TRBD1. There are 16 residues in the CDR3. With V trimmed by 3 bases and J by 7 bases, 9 bases remained unmatched. Germline CDR1 is LNHDA and CDR2 is SQIVND (reference sequence). CDR3 in amino acids: CASSILAGGRNSPLHF. The CDR3 DNA reads as TGTGCCAGTAGTATTTTGGCAGGGGGACGAAATTCACCCCTCCACTTT. Supplemented by reference TRBV19 and TRBJ1-6, the full variable domain reads DGGITQSPKYLFRKEGQNVTLSCEQNLNHDAMYWYRQDPGQGLRLIYYSQIVNDFQKGDIAEGYSVSREKKESFPLTVTSAQKNPTAFYLCASSILAGGRNSPLHFGNGTRLTVT.

This sequence joins TRBV19 and TRBJ2-4; TRBD2 is a possible D gene (6 bases). Between the trimmed V and J ends, which lost 7 bases and 0 bases, there was a span of 16 bases. This CDR3 comprises 16 residues. In germline, CDR1 is LNHDA, CDR2 SQIVND (reference sequence). This CDR3 reads CASNPGRGLAKNIQYF. The CDR3 coding sequence is TGTGCCAGTAACCCGGGACGGGGACTAGCCAAAAACATTCAGTACTTC.

The chain carries TRBV6-1 and TRBJ2-7; 7 bases map to TRBD1. Germline V gene data show CDR1 as MNHNS and CDR2 as SASEGT. Losses at the gene ends were 2 bases for V and 3 bases for J; bases not matched to a gene: 4. CDR3 length equals 14 residues. CDR3 bases: TGTGCCAGCAGTGAATGGGACAGAAGCTACGAGCAGTACTTC. This encodes CASSEWDRSYEQYF.

This clone was seen once. CDR3 DNA sequence: TGCGCCAGCAGCTTGAGCGGGCCTAGCACAGATACGCAGTATTTT. Its translation is CASSLSGPSTDTQYF. The J gene is TRBJ2-3, the V gene TRBV5-1; D perhaps matches TRBD2 (6 bases). V was pared by 1 base and J by 0 bases, with 9 bases between. Germline loops: CDR1 SGHRS, CDR2 YFSETQ. The CDR3 totals 15 residues.

The chain has TRBV6-5 and TRBJ1-1; D not resolved. Per germline, CDR1 MNHEY and CDR2 SVGAGI. V dropped 0 bases and J dropped 0 bases, with 11 bases sitting between them. This CDR3 is 16 amino acids long. DNA for the CDR3: TGTGCCAGCAGTTACTCGGTGACCGGGTTGAACACTGAAGCTTTCTTT. It yields the protein CASSYSVTGLNTEAFF.

This rearrangement joins TRBV27 to TRBJ2-5, with 7 bases aligning to TRBD1. V was pared by 2 bases and J by 4 bases, with 4 bases of the junction left unmatched. Per germline, CDR1 MNHEY and CDR2 SMNVEV (reference sequence). The CDR3 spans 14 residues. CDR3: CASSLRDRGETQYF. In DNA, the CDR3 is TGTGCCAGCAGTTTACGGGACAGAGGAGAGACCCAGTACTTC.

The V gene is TRBV27, the J gene TRBJ1-2; no clear D. Germline-derived CDR1 and CDR2 are MNHEY and SMNVEV (reference sequence). This CDR3 comprises 14 residues. The V gene lost 2 bases and the J gene lost 1 base, with 8 bases spanning the gap. For the CDR3, the DNA is TGTGCCAGCAGTTTAAACAGCTTTAACTATGGCTACACCTTC. Its protein product is CASSLNSFNYGYTF.

The chain couples TRBV9 to TRBJ1-2; D unclear. V was clipped by 0 bases and J by 8 bases, with 11 bases between them. CDR1 and CDR2 from the germline V gene are SGDLS and YYNGEE. CDR3 length: 13 amino acids. The CDR3 coding sequence is TGTGCCAGCAGCGTAGCTGAGGGATTCGGCTACACCTTC. Its protein product is CASSVAEGFGYTF.

This clone was counted many times. This rearrangement joins TRBV7-8 to TRBJ2-7; 7 positions match TRBD2. Germline trimming cut 5 bases from V and 0 bases from J; bases unmatched to any gene: 7. The CDR3 is 15 residues long. Germline CDR1 reads SGHVS; CDR2 reads FQNEAQ. CDR3 sequence reads: CASSPLALSSYEQYF. In DNA, the CDR3 is TGTGCCAGCAGCCCACTAGCGTTGAGCTCCTACGAGCAGTACTTC.

The V gene is TRBV12-3 or TRBV12-4, the J gene TRBJ1-1; D uncertain. The CDR3 runs 13 residues. V lost 3 bases and J 0 bases, leaving 5 bases between the germline ends. The CDR3, as DNA: TGTGCCAGCAGTTTTATTTTGAACACTGAAGCTTTCTTT. It specifies CASSFILNTEAFF.

This clone turned up a few times. This chain joins TRBV19 and TRBJ2-1; 11 bases agree with TRBD2. With 3 bases clipped from V and 3 bases from J, the junction kept 1 base outside the gene matches. CDR3 size: 15 residues. CDR1 is LNHDA and CDR2 is SQIVND in the germline V gene (reference sequence). Here the CDR3 reads CASSMGTSGYNEQFF. The CDR3 bases are TGTGCCAGTAGTATGGGGACTAGCGGCTACAATGAGCAGTTCTTC.

This chain joins TRBV30 and TRBJ2-1; TRBD2 is a possible D gene (6 bases). The CDR3 contains 13 residues. The germline CDR1 and CDR2 sequences are GTSNPN and SVGIG (reference sequence). Between the trimmed V and J ends, which lost 1 base and 8 bases, there was a span of 12 bases. The CDR3 DNA reads TGTGCCTGGAGTGGGGGACTTCCCTATGAGCAGTTCTTC. Its translation: CAWSGGLPYEQFF.

The chain is built from TRBV19 and TRBJ1-3; 7 positions match TRBD1. Germline CDR1 reads LNHDA; CDR2 reads SQIVND (reference sequence). CDR3 length equals 13 residues. Unmatched junction bases numbered 6, after V lost 9 bases and J lost 4 bases. The CDR3: CASRQGAGNTIYF. For the CDR3, the DNA is TGTGCCAGCAGACAGGGTGCAGGAAACACCATATATTTT.

The chain joins TRBV7-9 to TRBJ2-1; 11 nucleotides match TRBD2. V lost 2 bases to trimming and J lost 5 bases; unmatched junction nucleotides: 14. Germline CDR1 is SEHNR and CDR2 is FQNEAQ (reference sequence). CDR3 length: 19 residues. The CDR3 bases are TGTGCCAGCAGCTTATTAGCGGGAGGGCCTGTAGCAGTCGACAATGAGCAGTTCTTC. Translating gives CASSLLAGGPVAVDNEQFF. Full variable domain (outside the CDR3, taken from reference TRBV7-9 and TRBJ2-1): DTGVSQNPRHKITKRGQNVTFRCDPISEHNRLYWYRQTLGQGPEFLTYFQNEAQLEKSRLLSDRFSAERPKGSFSTLEIQRTEQGDSAMYLCASSLLAGGPVAVDNEQFFGPGTRLTVL.

V usage is TRBV6-5 and J usage is TRBJ2-1; TRBD2 agrees at 9 bases. In germline, CDR1 is MNHEY, CDR2 SVGAGI. The CDR3 totals 15 residues. V gave up 2 bases and J gave up 7 bases; unmatched junction bases: 6. Here the CDR3 reads CASSYTGTSMNEQFF. Written as DNA, the CDR3 is TGTGCCAGCAGTTACACCGGGACTAGCATGAATGAGCAGTTCTTC.

The chain carries TRBV5-1 and TRBJ1-3; 7 positions agree with TRBD1. Germline lookup yields CDR1 SGHRS and CDR2 YFSETQ. The length of the CDR3 is 17 residues. The J segment lost 0 bases and the V segment lost 1 base, leaving 7 bases of the junction unmatched. CDR3 nucleotides: TGCGCCAGCAGCTTGTTCTTGGGACAGAGCTCTGGAAACACCATATATTTT. It yields the protein CASSLFLGQSSGNTIYF. Drawing the rest from reference TRBV5-1 and TRBJ1-3, the complete variable domain is KAGVTQTPRYLIKTRGQQVTLSCSPISGHRSVSWYQQTPGQGLQFLFEYFSETQRNKGNFPGRFSGRQFSNSRSEMNVSTLELGDSALYLCASSLFLGQSSGNTIYFGEGSWLTVV.

This clone was seen only once. This chain connects TRBV11-3 to TRBJ2-7; TRBD1 agrees at 7 bases. This CDR3 spans 12 amino acids. Germline V CDR1 and CDR2: SGHNT, YENEEA. V lost 1 base and J lost 9; bases outside the gene matches: 3. The CDR3 protein is CASSLAGQAQYF. The CDR3, as DNA: TGTGCCAGCAGCTTAGCCGGACAGGCGCAGTACTTC.

The V gene is TRBV6-5, the J gene TRBJ1-5, with 12 bases lining up with TRBD1. There are 14 residues in the CDR3. Germline CDR1 is MNHEY and CDR2 is SVGAGI. V gave up 6 bases and J gave up 12 bases; unmatched junction bases: 9. The chain's CDR3 is CASSRDRGQRIQHF. The CDR3 bases are TGTGCCAGCAGCCGGGACAGGGGGCAAAGGATCCAGCATTTT.

This clone occurred once. This chain connects TRBV9 to TRBJ1-3; no clear D gene. Germline values: CDR1 SGDLS, CDR2 YYNGEE. This CDR3 comprises 16 residues. Trimming took off 1 base at V and 0 bases at J, with 11 bases between the two ends. The CDR3 protein is CASSVLGSSSGNTIYF. As DNA, the CDR3 is TGTGCCAGCAGCGTATTGGGGAGTAGCTCTGGAAACACCATATATTTT. Full variable domain (outside the CDR3, taken from reference TRBV9 and TRBJ1-3): DSGVTQTPKHLITATGQRVTLRCSPRSGDLSVYWYQQSLDQGLQFLIQYYNGEERAKGNILERFSAQQFPDLHSELNLSSLELGDSALYFCASSVLGSSSGNTIYFGEGSWLTVV.

The V and J genes are TRBV10-3 and TRBJ2-3; D gene ambiguous. CDR1 and CDR2 from the germline V gene are ENHRY and SYGVKD. The CDR3 consists of 11 residues. V was cut by 4 bases and J by 6 bases, with 5 bases left in between. The CDR3 DNA sequence: TGTGCCATCAGTGCAGGCGATACGCAGTATTTT. Its protein product is CAISAGDTQYF.

The chain uses TRBV19 and TRBJ2-1, with 13 bases matching TRBD2. The CDR3 has 17 residues. CDR1 and CDR2 (germline): LNHDA, SQIVND (reference sequence). V trimming: 3 bases; J trimming: 5 bases; junction bases outside the gene matches: 7. The DNA of the CDR3 is TGTGCCAGTAGTATTCGCGGGACTAGCGGGAAAGACAATGAGCAGTTCTTC. The encoded protein is CASSIRGTSGKDNEQFF. The full variable domain, completed using reference TRBV19 and TRBJ2-1, is DGGITQSPKYLFRKEGQNVTLSCEQNLNHDAMYWYRQDPGQGLRLIYYSQIVNDFQKGDIAEGYSVSREKKESFPLTVTSAQKNPTAFYLCASSIRGTSGKDNEQFFGPGTRLTVL.

V and J are TRBV18 and TRBJ2-3; TRBD2 aligns across 9 bases. The CDR3 consists of 15 residues. V lost 1 base and J lost 5; bases outside the gene matches: 4. The germline V gene encodes CDR1 KGHSH and CDR2 LQKENI. The CDR3 DNA reads as TGTGCCAGCTCACCACGGGAGCGGGAGGAAGATACGCAGTATTTT. Translated, it gives CASSPREREEDTQYF. Full variable domain (outside the CDR3, taken from reference TRBV18 and TRBJ2-3): NAGVMQNPRHLVRRRGQEARLRCSPMKGHSHVYWYRQLPEEGLKFMVYLQKENIIDESGMPKERFSAEFPKEGPSILRIQQVVRGDSAAYFCASSPREREEDTQYFGPGTRLTVL.